The subject of this entry is one TCR beta chain. Its antigen is unidentified. This entry belongs to a study of T cell responses to AZD1222 COVID-19 vaccine. Produced via immunoSEQ multiplex PCR; TCRdb's table is partial and in-frame only. The repertoire includes tens of thousands of clones, around nine tenths of them detected once, and roughly an eighth sits in the top ten. Study-level results: Across the whole spike, CD4 TCRs peaked at regions 160-218 and 743-854. It was only after the peak T cell response that any repertoires were sampled. Clonal diversity was possibly underestimated, and the donors were mostly white British, with more females.

Germline CDR1 and CDR2: LNHDA and SQIVND (reference sequence). The CDR3 extends over 17 amino acids. Trimming took off 9 bases at V and 0 bases at J, with 21 bases between the two ends. Specimen: peripheral blood, collected 28 days after the second AZD1222 dose. The chain carries TRBV19 and TRBJ1-5, with D perhaps matching TRBD1 (6 bases). The clonotype was recovered from an adult who received the AZD1222 COVID-19 vaccine. The CDR3 is CASRPGEGDYSNQPQHF. CDR3 bases: TGTGCCAGCCGACCAGGGGAGGGGGATTATAGCAATCAGCCCCAGCATTTT.